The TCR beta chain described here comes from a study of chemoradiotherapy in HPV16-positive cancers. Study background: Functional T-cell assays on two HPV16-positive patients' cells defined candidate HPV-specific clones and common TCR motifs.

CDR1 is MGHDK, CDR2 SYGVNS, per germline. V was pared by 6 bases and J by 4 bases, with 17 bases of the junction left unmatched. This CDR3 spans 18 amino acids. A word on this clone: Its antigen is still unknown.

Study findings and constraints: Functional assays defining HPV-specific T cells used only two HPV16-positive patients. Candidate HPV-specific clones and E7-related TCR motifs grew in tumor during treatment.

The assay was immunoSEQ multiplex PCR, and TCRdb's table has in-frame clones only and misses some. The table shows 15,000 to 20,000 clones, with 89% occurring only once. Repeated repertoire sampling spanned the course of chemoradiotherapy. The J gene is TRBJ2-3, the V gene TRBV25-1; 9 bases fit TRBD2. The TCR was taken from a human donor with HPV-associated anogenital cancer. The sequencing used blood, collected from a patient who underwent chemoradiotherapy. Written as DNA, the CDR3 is TGTGCCAGCAGGGGATCTCCAGCGGGGGGATCGAGCGCAGATACGCAGTATTTT. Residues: CASRGSPAGGSSADTQYF.